This T cell receptor beta chain derives from a study of HIV-infected patients and healthy controls. In this sample, this clonotype turned up many times. TCRdb reprocessed the 5' RACE reads with MiXCR, giving one entry per CDR3 protein. Of some 19,000 distinct CDR3 sequences in the sample, over 15% are singletons; the top ten hold 24%. V dropped 1 base and J dropped 8 bases, with 14 bases sitting between them. Germline lookup yields CDR1 SGHVS and CDR2 FQNEAQ. This CDR3 contains 15 residues. Sequenced material: CD8+ T cells from blood. The clonotype comes from a human donor in good health. The chain recombines TRBV7-8 with TRBJ1-4; D possibly corresponds to TRBD1 (5 bases). CDR3 nucleotides: TGTGCCAGCAGCTTAGTAGAGACAGTCATCGAAAAACTGTTTTTT. Its translation is CASSLVETVIEKLFF. Variable domain in full (rest from reference TRBV7-8 and TRBJ1-4): GAGVSQSPRYKVAKRGQDVALRCDPISGHVSLFWYQQALGQGPEFLTYFQNEAQLDKSGLPSDRFFAERPEGSVSTLKIQRTQQEDSAVYLCASSLVETVIEKLFFGSGTQLSVL.